The 27 T cell receptor beta chains presented below share a single source sample, sequenced in a study of blood T cell repertoires in COVID-19 (dated by TCRdb to 2018 to 2021). Library method: the immunoSEQ multiplex PCR assay. The immuneACCESS repertoire file appears here via TCRdb, limited to in-frame rearrangements. These files lack a portion of the clones; in checked studies, under half of the deficit traces to unresolved V genes, and the cause of the others is not known. This sample is represented by about 66,000 clones; 65% to 90% of them were singletons. The ten largest clones add up to less than 8.5% of the sample. The sample comprised peripheral blood. The receptors originated from a man aged 55 to 70 with acute or convalescent COVID-19.

This clone showed up just once. V usage is TRBV3-1 (or the pseudogene TRBV3-2) and J usage is TRBJ1-2; 8 bases fit TRBD1. The CDR3 is 14 amino acids. Germline CDR1 reads LGHDT; CDR2 reads YNNKEL (reference sequence). Trimming removed 3 bases from V and 7 bases from J; junction bases left unmatched: 7. In DNA form, the CDR3 reads TGTGCCAGCAGCCATCTGACAGGGGCGGGTGGCTACACCTTC. This gives the protein CASSHLTGAGGYTF.

The chain employs TRBV6-5 and TRBJ1-2; weak D call: TRBD1 (6 bases). Germline CDR1 and CDR2: MNHEY and SVGAGI. There are 13 residues in the CDR3. V dropped 5 bases and J dropped 2 bases, with 9 bases sitting between them. DNA for the CDR3: TGTGCCAGCAGTCCTACAGGGAACTATGGCTACACCTTC. Residues: CASSPTGNYGYTF.

This clone was recorded only once. The chain recombines TRBV7-2 with TRBJ1-2, with D uncertain. CDR1 SGHTA and CDR2 FQGNSA come from the germline V gene. The V end lost 4 bases, the J end lost 3 bases, and 18 bases lay between the germline ends. The CDR3 runs 16 residues. CDR3 nucleotides: TGTGCCAGCAGCTACACCCGGGCCGCGGGCGACTATGGCTACACCTTC. It yields the protein CASSYTRAAGDYGYTF.

The V and J genes are TRBV5-1 and TRBJ2-2, with unresolved D. This CDR3 is built from 12 residues. V was clipped by 5 bases and J by 7 bases, with 9 bases between them. Germline values: CDR1 SGHRS, CDR2 YFSETQ. The CDR3 loop reads CASSPRLGELFF. Here the CDR3 DNA reads TGCGCCAGCAGTCCACGACTCGGGGAGCTGTTTTTT. Looking up the rest from reference TRBV5-1 and TRBJ2-2 gives the full variable domain: KAGVTQTPRYLIKTRGQQVTLSCSPISGHRSVSWYQQTPGQGLQFLFEYFSETQRNKGNFPGRFSGRQFSNSRSEMNVSTLELGDSALYLCASSPRLGELFFGEGSRLTVL.

This chain joins TRBV28 and TRBJ1-6; TRBD1 agrees at 8 bases. With 5 bases clipped from V and 9 bases from J, the junction kept 6 bases outside the gene matches. The CDR3 is made up of 14 amino acids. Germline CDR1 is MDHEN and CDR2 is SYDVKM. CDR3 sequence (DNA): TGTGCCAGCAGTCGGACAGGGAAGGGTTCACCCCTCCACTTT. Protein product: CASSRTGKGSPLHF.

CDR3 loop: CSYIAGGQETQYF. DNA for the CDR3: TGCAGTTACATAGCGGGGGGTCAAGAGACCCAGTACTTC. The V and J genes are TRBV29-1 and TRBJ2-5, with 10 bases that match TRBD2. The CDR3 extends over 13 amino acids. From germline, CDR1 is SQVTM and CDR2 ANQGSEA.

This chain links TRBV9 with TRBJ2-1, with a tentative D call TRBD2 (7 bases). V gave up 6 bases and J gave up 4 bases, with 17 bases separating them. The CDR3 consists of 15 residues. The germline CDR1 and CDR2 sequences are SGDLS and YYNGEE. The CDR3 DNA follows: TGTGCCAGCACCCCGGGGGGCGGGGGATACAATGAGCAGTTCTTC. It specifies CASTPGGGGYNEQFF.

The chain uses TRBV20-1 and TRBJ1-5; D might be TRBD1 (5 bases). CDR1 and CDR2 from the germline V gene are DFQATT and SNEGSKA (reference sequence). The CDR3 consists of 14 residues. Trimming removed 3 bases at V and 5 bases at J, with 14 bases between. This CDR3 reads CSASIPGGDQPQHF. CDR3 coding DNA: TGCAGTGCTAGTATCCCTGGGGGGGATCAGCCCCAGCATTTT.

The chain employs TRBV11-3 and TRBJ2-5; D uncertain. CDR3 length: 15 residues. The germline V and J ends were trimmed by 0 bases and 2 bases, with 10 bases remaining between them. Germline V gives CDR1 SGHNT, CDR2 YENEEA. The DNA for the CDR3 is TGTGCCAGCAGCTTAGATGGCAGAACACAAGAGACCCAGTACTTC. It translates to CASSLDGRTQETQYF.

The chain links TRBV19 to TRBJ2-3, with D perhaps matching TRBD1 (5 bases). The CDR3 covers 16 residues. Germline CDR1 LNHDA, CDR2 SQIVND (reference sequence). The V end lost 10 bases, the J end lost 2 bases, and 22 bases lay between the germline ends. The CDR3 DNA is TGTGCCAACCGGAAGGGGAACAAGTCCTACACAGATACGCAGTATTTT. It encodes CANRKGNKSYTDTQYF.

The rearrangement links TRBV3-1 (or the pseudogene TRBV3-2) to TRBJ2-7; perhaps TRBD1 as D (5 bases). V was shortened by 3 bases and J by 5 bases, with 23 bases between the two germline ends. The CDR3 has 17 residues. Germline CDR1 reads LGHDT; CDR2 reads YNNKEL (reference sequence). CDR3 amino acids: CASSQHPCKGLRNEQYF. Written as DNA, the CDR3 is TGTGCCAGCAGCCAGCATCCTTGTAAGGGGCTCAGGAACGAGCAGTACTTC.

The chain has TRBV25-1 and TRBJ1-1, with 8 bases fitting TRBD1. Germline CDR1 is MGHDK and CDR2 is SYGVNS. The CDR3 is made up of 16 amino acids. J lost 0 bases, V lost 5 bases, and 8 bases had no gene match. In DNA, the CDR3 is TGTGCCAGCAGTATAGACAGGGGCTTGATGAACACTGAAGCTTTCTTT. Translating gives CASSIDRGLMNTEAFF.

This rearrangement joins TRBV13 to TRBJ1-3, with no clear D. Trimming removed 5 bases from V and 2 bases from J, with 10 bases in between. Germline V gene sequence: CDR1 PRHDT, CDR2 FYEKMQ (reference sequence). The CDR3 runs 14 residues. This CDR3 is CASSVTITGNTIYF. CDR3 DNA sequence: TGTGCCAGCAGCGTTACTATAACTGGAAACACCATATATTTT.

The rearrangement uses TRBV30 and TRBJ1-3; 7 bases agree with TRBD1. Germline CDR1 is GTSNPN and CDR2 is SVGIG (reference sequence). The CDR3 is 15 amino acids. Trimming took 3 bases from V and 0 from J; bases not matched to a gene: 5. Here the CDR3 reads CAWSPQGSSGNTIYF. CDR3 bases: TGTGCCTGGAGCCCACAGGGGAGCTCTGGAAACACCATATATTTT.

The chain has TRBV6-6 and TRBJ1-1, with TRBD1 matching over 10 bases. The CDR3 totals 13 residues. Germline CDR1 is MNHNY and CDR2 is SVGAGI (reference sequence). Trimming cost V 5 bases and J 10 bases; bases outside gene matches: 7. CDR3 loop: CASSPRQGARAFF. Written as DNA, the CDR3 is TGTGCCAGCAGTCCCCGACAGGGGGCGAGAGCTTTCTTT.

V is TRBV2 and J is TRBJ1-2, with D uncertain. The CDR3 runs 13 residues. Deletions cut 8 bases from V and 0 bases from J, with 10 bases between. The germline gives CDR1 SNHLY, CDR2 FYNNEI. The CDR3 is CASCIGANYGYTF. The CDR3 region has the DNA TGTGCCAGCTGTATCGGAGCTAACTATGGCTACACCTTC.

The chain employs TRBV9 and TRBJ1-2; D is perhaps TRBD1 (5 bases). The V and J ends lost 0 bases and 1 base respectively, with 16 bases between them. CDR1 is SGDLS, CDR2 YYNGEE, per germline. The CDR3 is 17 residues long. CDR3 nucleotides: TGTGCCAGCAGCGTAGGGGCCTCCAGGACAATTAACTATGGCTACACCTTC. This codes for CASSVGASRTINYGYTF. Complete variable domain (other parts from reference TRBV9 and TRBJ1-2): DSGVTQTPKHLITATGQRVTLRCSPRSGDLSVYWYQQSLDQGLQFLIQYYNGEERAKGNILERFSAQQFPDLHSELNLSSLELGDSALYFCASSVGASRTINYGYTFGSGTRLTVV.

The genes are TRBV7-8 and TRBJ1-1, with 10 bases aligning to TRBD1. Germline values: CDR1 SGHVS, CDR2 FQNEAQ. J lost 8 bases, V lost 1 base, and 7 bases had no gene match. The CDR3 is 15 residues long. This CDR3 reads CASSLGVTGGREAFF. CDR3 bases: TGTGCCAGCAGCTTAGGGGTGACAGGGGGCAGGGAAGCTTTCTTT.

This clone was seen a few times. Other nucleotide sequences from this sample produce the same CDR3. The chain has TRBV5-6 and TRBJ1-1; no firm D call. Trimming left V 0 bases short and J 0 bases short, with 6 bases between. This CDR3 spans 14 amino acids. Germline CDR1 reads SGHDT; CDR2 reads YYEEEE. The chain's CDR3 is CASSLGQMNTEAFF. CDR3 coding DNA: TGTGCCAGCAGCTTGGGACAAATGAACACTGAAGCTTTCTTT.

The rearrangement uses TRBV7-2 and TRBJ2-6, with 8 bases matching TRBD1. Looked up from germline, CDR1 is SGHTA and CDR2 is FQGNSA. This CDR3 region has 17 residues. Trimming removed 4 bases from V and 0 bases from J; junction bases left unmatched: 5. The DNA for the CDR3 is TGTGCCAGCAGCTCGGGACAGGCGTTCTCTGGGGCCAACGTCCTGACTTTC. Encoded protein: CASSSGQAFSGANVLTF. Based on the CDR3 plus reference TRBV7-2 and TRBJ2-6, the full variable domain is GAGVSQSPSNKVTEKGKDVELRCDPISGHTALYWYRQSLGQGLEFLIYFQGNSAPDKSGLPSDRFSAERTGGSVSTLTIQRTQQEDSAVYLCASSSGQAFSGANVLTFGAGSRLTVL.

The chain recombines TRBV7-2 with TRBJ1-1; unclear D gene. The germline CDR1 and CDR2 sequences are SGHTA and FQGNSA. The CDR3 runs 13 residues. The V gene lost 1 base and the J gene lost 7 bases, with 10 bases spanning the gap. This CDR3 is CASSLGGAFEAFF. Here the CDR3 DNA reads TGTGCCAGCAGCTTAGGTGGTGCGTTTGAAGCTTTCTTT.

Remarks on this clone: Distinct nucleotide sequences in the sample also encode this CDR3. The chain employs TRBV30 and TRBJ1-1; D may be TRBD1 (6 bases). V lost 5 bases, J lost 4 bases, and 14 bases lay in between. Germline CDR1 GTSNPN, CDR2 SVGIG (reference sequence). The CDR3 consists of 13 residues. The CDR3 nucleotides read TGTGCCTGGGAGCAGGGGTCCGCCACTGAAGCTTTCTTT. Translation: CAWEQGSATEAFF.

This rearrangement joins TRBV6-1 to TRBJ2-1; 7 bases align to TRBD1. The germline V gene encodes CDR1 MNHNS and CDR2 SASEGT. The CDR3 totals 16 residues. Trimming removed 3 bases from V and 3 bases from J; junction bases left unmatched: 8. CDR3: CASSDKTGASYNEQFF. The CDR3 coding sequence is TGTGCCAGCAGTGACAAAACAGGGGCTAGCTACAATGAGCAGTTCTTC.

This chain joins TRBV6-5 and TRBJ2-1, with TRBD2 matching 9 bases. V shed 0 bases and J 8 bases; nucleotides not matched to a gene: 5. The germline gives CDR1 MNHEY, CDR2 SVGAGI. The CDR3 contains 15 residues. The CDR3 reads CASSYSGGGADEQFF. The CDR3 DNA follows: TGTGCCAGCAGTTACTCTGGCGGGGGGGCGGATGAGCAGTTCTTC.

There are a few counts of this clone. The V call is TRBV3-1 (or the pseudogene TRBV3-2), the J call TRBJ1-1, with 7 bases aligning to TRBD1. Germline-derived CDR1 and CDR2 are LGHDT and YNNKEL (reference sequence). V shed 3 bases and J 1 base; nucleotides not matched to a gene: 2. This CDR3 is 14 amino acids long. The CDR3 protein is CASSHRDRNTEAFF. CDR3 DNA sequence: TGTGCCAGCAGCCACCGGGACAGGAACACTGAAGCTTTCTTT.

This clone was found once. The rearrangement joins TRBV6-6 to TRBJ2-1; weak D call: TRBD2 (6 bases). The length of the CDR3 is 15 residues. Germline V gives CDR1 MNHNY, CDR2 SVGAGI (reference sequence). V lost 1 base to trimming and J lost 5 bases, with 12 bases between them. Written as DNA, the CDR3 is TGTGCCAGCAGTTACTTGTCTAGCGTTAACAATGAGCAGTTCTTC. Translating it yields CASSYLSSVNNEQFF.

The V gene is TRBV7-2, the J gene TRBJ2-5, with 9 bases fitting TRBD2. The CDR3 has 16 amino acids. Germline loops: CDR1 SGHTA, CDR2 FQGNSA. Trimming at V came to 5 bases and at J to 3 bases, leaving 10 bases not matched to a gene. CDR3 nucleotide sequence: TGTGCCAGCAGCACCACCTTGCGGGGGGGAAAAGAGACCCAGTACTTC. Translating gives CASSTTLRGGKETQYF.